The clone carrying this TCR beta chain came up a few times. Antigen specificity is unknown. A read error is the likely source, as a far larger clone sits one nucleotide away. The germline V gene has CDR1 GTSNPN and CDR2 SVGIG (reference sequence). V dropped 0 bases and J dropped 3 bases, with 12 bases sitting between them. The CDR3 length is 15 residues. The authors reverse transcribed all of the isolated RNA, so sequencing captured expressed TCRB transcripts. Assay: immunoSEQ multiplex PCR; the TCRdb copy retains only in-frame clones and omits some. The data hold about 200,000 clones, with about 11% observed a single time. The authors sorted CD4+ naive, central memory, regulatory and stem cell-like memory cells via CD45RO/CCR7/CD25/CD127/CD95/CD27. The purity of all sorted populations exceeded 98%. The data are from a study of beta chain features in type 1 diabetes. Study-wide findings and caveats: Sampled from patients, naive, central memory and Treg TCRB repertoires appeared more similar than those sampled from healthy donors.

This clonotype originated in a man aged 18 to 30 in good health. The sample was central memory CD4+ T cells from blood. The V and J genes are TRBV30 and TRBJ2-1; D might be TRBD2 (6 bases). DNA for the CDR3: TGTGCCTGGAGTGTTGAAAGGGGAGGCTACAATGAGCAGTTCTTC. Translation gives CAWSVERGGYNEQFF.